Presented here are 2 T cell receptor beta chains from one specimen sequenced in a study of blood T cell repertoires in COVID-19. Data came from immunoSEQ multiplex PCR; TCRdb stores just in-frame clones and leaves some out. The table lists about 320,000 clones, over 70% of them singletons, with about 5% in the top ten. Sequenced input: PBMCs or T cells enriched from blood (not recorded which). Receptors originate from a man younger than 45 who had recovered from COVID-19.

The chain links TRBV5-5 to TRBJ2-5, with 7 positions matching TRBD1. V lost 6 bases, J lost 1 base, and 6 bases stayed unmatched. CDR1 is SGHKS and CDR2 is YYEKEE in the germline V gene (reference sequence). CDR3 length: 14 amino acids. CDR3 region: CASTQGQFQETQYF. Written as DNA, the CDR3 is TGTGCCAGCACACAGGGACAGTTCCAAGAGACCCAGTACTTC.

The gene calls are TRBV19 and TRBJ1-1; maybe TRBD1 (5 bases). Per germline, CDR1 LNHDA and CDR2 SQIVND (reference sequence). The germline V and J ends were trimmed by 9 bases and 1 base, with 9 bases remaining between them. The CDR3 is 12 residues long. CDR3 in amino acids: CASRGQNTEAFF. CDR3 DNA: TGTGCCAGCAGAGGACAGAACACTGAAGCTTTCTTT.